The next 16 T cell receptor beta chains were all read from a single sample in a study of blood T cell repertoires in COVID-19. The method was immunoSEQ multiplex PCR; TCRdb's version includes in-frame clones alone and lacks a portion of them. The sample lists around 150,000 clones, approximately 86% occurring once. The sample was peripheral blood. Every receptor here comes from a woman aged 40 to 50 with COVID-19, enrolled during active disease.

This clone has a single count. The rearrangement uses TRBV2 and TRBJ1-6; D is unresolved. Germline V CDR1 and CDR2: SNHLY, FYNNEI. This CDR3 region has 13 residues. V shed 5 bases and J shed 8 bases, with 10 bases lying between them. CDR3 nucleotides: TGTGCCAGCAGTCTGCTCCGCGATTCACCCCTCCACTTT. Translation: CASSLLRDSPLHF.

This clone was observed a handful of times. The rearrangement joins TRBV7-3 to TRBJ2-2; the D gene is possibly TRBD2 (6 bases). CDR3 length: 16 amino acids. V was clipped by 5 bases and J by 2 bases, with 15 bases between them. Germline V gene sequence: CDR1 SGHTA, CDR2 FQGTGA. CDR3: CASSPIAGTNTGELFF. DNA of the CDR3: TGTGCCAGCAGCCCAATTGCGGGAACAAACACCGGGGAGCTGTTTTTT.

Only a few counts were recorded for this clone. This chain joins TRBV6-5 and TRBJ1-1; maybe TRBD1 (6 bases). Germline V gene sequence: CDR1 MNHEY, CDR2 SVGAGI. The CDR3 is 14 residues long. Trimming pared 5 bases from V and 7 bases from J, leaving 17 bases between. CDR3: CASSPTGYGGEAFF. CDR3 in DNA: TGTGCCAGCAGTCCTACAGGGTACGGTGGTGAAGCTTTCTTT.

This chain joins TRBV19 and TRBJ1-6; D remains ambiguous. V lost 10 bases to trimming and J lost 9 bases, with 13 bases between them. CDR1 is LNHDA, CDR2 SQIVND, per germline (reference sequence). This CDR3 is 12 amino acids long. CDR3 region: CATNFPGSPLHF. DNA of the CDR3: TGTGCCACCAACTTCCCCGGTTCACCCCTCCACTTT.

The chain carries TRBV11-2 and TRBJ2-1; 10 nucleotides match TRBD2. The V gene end was trimmed by 1 base and the J gene end by 8 bases; junction bases not matched to a gene: 5. The germline gives CDR1 SGHAT, CDR2 FQNNGV. The CDR3 has 15 residues. The chain's CDR3 is CASSLGPSGSYEQFF. The CDR3 bases are TGTGCCAGCAGCTTAGGGCCTAGCGGGAGCTATGAGCAGTTCTTC. Full variable domain (outside the CDR3, taken from reference TRBV11-2 and TRBJ2-1): EAGVAQSPRYKIIEKRQSVAFWCNPISGHATLYWYQQILGQGPKLLIQFQNNGVVDDSQLPKDRFSAERLKGVDSTLKIQPAKLEDSAVYLCASSLGPSGSYEQFFGPGTRLTVL.

The rearrangement uses TRBV3-1 (or the pseudogene TRBV3-2) and TRBJ1-6, with D possibly being TRBD1 (6 bases). This CDR3 has 17 amino acids. CDR1 is LGHDT and CDR2 is YNNKEL in the germline V gene (reference sequence). V was trimmed by 0 bases and J by 1 base, leaving 10 bases between them. DNA of the CDR3: TGTGCCAGCAGCCAAGATCAGGGGAGATCCTATAATTCACCCCTCCACTTT. It codes for CASSQDQGRSYNSPLHF.

The chain has TRBV6-6 and TRBJ2-5; tentatively, D is TRBD2 (6 bases). Germline V lookup: CDR1 MNHNY, CDR2 SVGAGI (reference sequence). The CDR3 is made up of 16 amino acids. V was shortened by 5 bases and J by 4 bases, with 20 bases between the two germline ends. CDR3 nucleotides: TGTGCCAGCAGTGTCCTGGGGGGTCGGGGTGCAGAGACCCAGTACTTC. It codes for CASSVLGGRGAETQYF.

The chain is built from TRBV30 and TRBJ2-1; 8 bases are a match to TRBD1. The CDR3 has 15 amino acids. Germline V gene lookup returns CDR1 GTSNPN and CDR2 SVGIG (reference sequence). V was pared by 5 bases and J by 4 bases, with 10 bases of the junction left unmatched. The CDR3: CAWETGTGHYNEQFF. CDR3 DNA sequence: TGTGCCTGGGAAACCGGGACAGGACATTACAATGAGCAGTTCTTC.

The genes are TRBV18 and TRBJ2-3, with 7 bases lining up with TRBD2. J was trimmed by 3 bases and V by 3 bases; bases with no gene match: 9. Germline V lookup: CDR1 KGHSH, CDR2 LQKENI. The CDR3 is 16 amino acids. Written as DNA, the CDR3 is TGTGCCAGCTCACCTCCACTAGCGTCCGGGACAGATACGCAGTATTTT. It specifies CASSPPLASGTDTQYF.

The V gene is TRBV3-1 (or the pseudogene TRBV3-2), the J gene TRBJ2-1; TRBD2 matches 13 bases. Germline-derived CDR1 and CDR2 are LGHDT and YNNKEL (reference sequence). The CDR3 covers 15 residues. The ends lost 2 bases at V and 13 bases at J; junction bases unmatched: 8. The CDR3 nucleotides are TGTGCCAGCAGCCAAACTAGCGGGGGGGCCTCTCACCAGTTCTTC. This codes for CASSQTSGGASHQFF.

V is TRBV29-1 and J is TRBJ2-7; D might be TRBD1 (7 bases). Germline CDR1 is SQVTM and CDR2 is ANQGSEA. This CDR3 comprises 11 residues. V lost 6 bases and J 6 bases, leaving 12 bases between the germline ends. In nucleotides, the CDR3 is TGCAGCGTAAGACAGGGAGGCGAGCAGTACTTC. Translated, it gives CSVRQGGEQYF.

The rearrangement links TRBV2 to TRBJ2-1, with TRBD2 matching 9 bases. Germline trimming cut 5 bases from V and 0 bases from J; bases unmatched to any gene: 8. This CDR3 region has 17 residues. CDR1 is SNHLY, CDR2 FYNNEI, per germline. CDR3 coding DNA: TGTGCCAGCAGTCAGGGACTAGCCTTCCTCTCCTACAATGAGCAGTTCTTC. It translates to CASSQGLAFLSYNEQFF.

This chain links TRBV4-1 with TRBJ1-1; a possible D gene is TRBD1 (6 bases). This CDR3 has 14 residues. Trimming pared 7 bases from V and 6 bases from J, leaving 18 bases between. Per germline, CDR1 MGHRA and CDR2 YSYEKL. The CDR3 here is CASIAGGASSEAFF. In nucleotides, the CDR3 is TGCGCCAGCATAGCGGGGGGCGCTTCCTCTGAAGCTTTCTTT.

This clone was seen more than once but under ten times. The chain employs TRBV7-6 and TRBJ2-6; 8 nucleotides agree with TRBD2. V lost 5 bases, J lost 2 bases, and 5 bases stayed unmatched. This CDR3 is built from 16 residues. Germline V gene lookup returns CDR1 SGHVS and CDR2 FNYEAQ. CDR3 residues: CASSPRGGAGANVLTF. The CDR3 DNA sequence: TGTGCCAGCAGCCCCCGGGGGGGGGCTGGGGCCAACGTCCTGACTTTC.

The chain employs TRBV9 and TRBJ2-1, with D possibly matching TRBD2 (6 bases). Germline V gene sequence: CDR1 SGDLS, CDR2 YYNGEE. This CDR3 is built from 15 residues. The ends were cut back, 0 bases at V and 11 bases at J, with 18 bases in the middle. The CDR3 is CASSVEGRQRGKQFF. CDR3 sequence (DNA): TGTGCCAGCAGCGTAGAGGGTAGACAGCGCGGGAAGCAGTTCTTC.

This sequence joins TRBV5-4 and TRBJ2-5, with 9 bases aligning to TRBD2. Germline V lookup: CDR1 SGHNT, CDR2 YYREEE (reference sequence). V was clipped by 4 bases and J by 4 bases; unmatched bases: 8. This CDR3 is 15 amino acids long. This CDR3 reads CASSTLAGPPETQYF. The CDR3 DNA sequence: TGTGCCAGCAGCACCCTAGCGGGACCCCCAGAGACCCAGTACTTC.